These 15 T cell receptor beta chains came from one sample sequenced in a study of blood T cell repertoires in COVID-19. Sequencing used immunoSEQ multiplex PCR; TCRdb keeps in-frame clones, though not all of them. The sample records about 320,000 clones, about 88% being singletons. Sequenced: PBMCs or T cells enriched from blood (not recorded which). The receptors stem from a man aged 60 to 69 who had recovered from COVID-19.

The J gene is TRBJ1-5, the V gene TRBV27; tentative D call: TRBD1 (6 bases). V lost 5 bases and J 9 bases, leaving 14 bases between the germline ends. Per germline, CDR1 MNHEY and CDR2 SMNVEV (reference sequence). The CDR3 is 13 residues long. Here the CDR3 reads CASSPRTVPPQHF. The CDR3 DNA is TGTGCCAGCAGTCCAAGGACAGTTCCGCCCCAGCATTTT.

The chain joins TRBV9 to TRBJ1-5, with 7 bases matching TRBD1. Trimming cost V 7 bases and J 7 bases; bases outside gene matches: 14. The CDR3 loop spans 15 amino acids. The germline V gene has CDR1 SGDLS and CDR2 YYNGEE. In DNA, the CDR3 is TGTGCCAGCCGCCCTCAGGGGGGTGTTCGACAGCCCCAGCATTTT. It encodes CASRPQGGVRQPQHF.

The V call is TRBV24-1, the J call TRBJ2-2; D gene uncertain. Trimming took off 7 bases at V and 0 bases at J, with 5 bases between the two ends. Germline values: CDR1 KGHDR, CDR2 SFDVKD. This CDR3 has 13 amino acids. The CDR3 DNA reads TGTGCCACCAGGACTGCGAACACCGGGGAGCTGTTTTTT. Translated, it gives CATRTANTGELFF.

The rearrangement links TRBV5-1 to TRBJ2-7, with D hard to call. The CDR3 sequence is 14 residues long. Germline V CDR1 and CDR2: SGHRS, YFSETQ. V dropped 5 bases and J dropped 2 bases, with 14 bases sitting between them. The CDR3 here is CASRHSLDPYEQYF. The CDR3 coding sequence is TGCGCCAGCAGACATTCCCTAGACCCCTACGAGCAGTACTTC. The whole variable domain, remainder taken from reference TRBV5-1 and TRBJ2-7, is KAGVTQTPRYLIKTRGQQVTLSCSPISGHRSVSWYQQTPGQGLQFLFEYFSETQRNKGNFPGRFSGRQFSNSRSEMNVSTLELGDSALYLCASRHSLDPYEQYFGPGTRLTVT.

The chain has TRBV5-5 and TRBJ1-5; 7 nucleotides match TRBD1. J was trimmed by 3 bases and V by 5 bases; bases with no gene match: 5. Germline CDR1 SGHKS, CDR2 YYEKEE (reference sequence). This CDR3 region has 14 residues. The CDR3 loop is CASSWDSLNQPQHF. The DNA of the CDR3 is TGTGCCAGCAGTTGGGACAGCCTCAATCAGCCCCAGCATTTT.

The chain links TRBV12-3 or TRBV12-4 to TRBJ1-2; D remains unclear. V was clipped by 6 bases and J by 1 base, with 9 bases between them. The CDR3 has 13 residues. As DNA, the CDR3 is TGTGCCAGCAGGAGTCTTAGTAACTATGGCTACACCTTC. Translated, it gives CASRSLSNYGYTF.

CDR3 nucleotide sequence: TGTGCCAGCAGCTCCCCCCGCTCTGGAAACACCATATATTTT. Encoded protein: CASSSPRSGNTIYF. The chain links TRBV7-6 to TRBJ1-3; D gene uncertain. The CDR3 consists of 14 residues. From germline, CDR1 is SGHVS and CDR2 FNYEAQ. V was clipped by 4 bases and J by 0 bases, with 7 bases between them.

The rearrangement uses TRBV11-3 and TRBJ2-2; 8 bases line up with TRBD1. The CDR3 has 15 amino acids. The germline CDR1 and CDR2 sequences are SGHNT and YENEEA. Trimming removed 5 bases from V and 2 bases from J; junction bases left unmatched: 4. CDR3 sequence reads: CASSPTGVNTGELFF. CDR3 coding DNA: TGTGCCAGCAGCCCGACAGGGGTCAACACCGGGGAGCTGTTTTTT.

About this clone: Other DNA sequences of this sample code for an identical CDR3. The chain couples TRBV19 to TRBJ1-1, with D unclear. V was clipped by 5 bases and J by 0 bases, with 7 bases between them. This CDR3 comprises 13 residues. The germline gives CDR1 LNHDA, CDR2 SQIVND (reference sequence). The CDR3 protein is CASSSQVNTEAFF. DNA for the CDR3: TGTGCCAGTAGTTCACAAGTGAACACTGAAGCTTTCTTT.

The chain is built from TRBV2 and TRBJ2-7, with D unclear. This CDR3 contains 13 residues. CDR1 and CDR2 from the germline V gene are SNHLY and FYNNEI. Trimming cost V 4 bases and J 2 bases, with 9 bases left between them. CDR3 amino acids: CASSVNSPYEQYF. Here the CDR3 DNA reads TGTGCCAGCAGTGTAAACAGCCCCTACGAGCAGTACTTC.

The chain employs TRBV7-8 and TRBJ1-6; no firm D call. V shed 2 bases and J shed 5 bases, with 7 bases lying between them. Germline lookup yields CDR1 SGHVS and CDR2 FQNEAQ. This CDR3 has 14 amino acids. CDR3 sequence reads: CASSLNRNNSPLHF. For the CDR3, the DNA is TGTGCCAGCAGCTTAAACAGAAATAATTCACCCCTCCACTTT.

This clone occurred once. The chain recombines TRBV20-1 with TRBJ2-7; a possible D gene is TRBD1 (5 bases). Germline CDR1 reads DFQATT; CDR2 reads SNEGSKA (reference sequence). Trimming removed 3 bases from V and 6 bases from J, with 15 bases in between. This CDR3 comprises 13 residues. The CDR3 sequence: CSASKSRAGEQYF. The CDR3 DNA is TGCAGTGCTAGTAAAAGCAGGGCCGGCGAGCAGTACTTC.

J is TRBJ1-2 and V is TRBV6-6, with 10 bases identical to TRBD1. V gave up 6 bases and J gave up 1 base; unmatched junction bases: 5. Germline V gives CDR1 MNHNY, CDR2 SVGAGI (reference sequence). The CDR3 covers 15 residues. The CDR3 is CASSPGQGFNYGYTF. The CDR3 nucleotides read TGTGCCAGCAGCCCGGGACAGGGGTTTAACTATGGCTACACCTTC.

V usage is TRBV6-5 and J usage is TRBJ1-6, with a weak D call TRBD1 (6 bases). Germline CDR1 is MNHEY and CDR2 is SVGAGI. This CDR3 is 14 amino acids long. Trimming cost V 4 bases and J 7 bases, with 11 bases left between them. CDR3: CASSSTGPNSPLHF. Here the CDR3 DNA reads TGTGCCAGCAGTTCGACAGGCCCAAATTCACCCCTCCACTTT.

The V and J genes are TRBV20-1 and TRBJ2-1; 11 bases match TRBD2. The CDR3 is 16 residues long. Germline V gene sequence: CDR1 DFQATT, CDR2 SNEGSKA (reference sequence). V was pared by 3 bases and J by 7 bases, with 11 bases of the junction left unmatched. Here the CDR3 reads CSASTGSRLAGNEQFF. For the CDR3, the DNA is TGCAGTGCTAGTACGGGGTCCCGACTAGCGGGAAATGAGCAGTTCTTC.